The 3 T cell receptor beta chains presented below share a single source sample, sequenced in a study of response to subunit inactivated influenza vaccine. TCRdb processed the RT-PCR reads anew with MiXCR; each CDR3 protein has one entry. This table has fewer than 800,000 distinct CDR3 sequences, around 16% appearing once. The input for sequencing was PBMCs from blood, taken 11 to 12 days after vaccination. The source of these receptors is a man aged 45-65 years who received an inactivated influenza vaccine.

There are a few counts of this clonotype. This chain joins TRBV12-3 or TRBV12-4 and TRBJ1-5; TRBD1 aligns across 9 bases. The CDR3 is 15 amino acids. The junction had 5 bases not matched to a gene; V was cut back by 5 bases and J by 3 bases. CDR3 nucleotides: TGTGCCAGCAGTCTTTGGACAGGGGACAATCAGCCCCAGCATTTT. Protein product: CASSLWTGDNQPQHF.

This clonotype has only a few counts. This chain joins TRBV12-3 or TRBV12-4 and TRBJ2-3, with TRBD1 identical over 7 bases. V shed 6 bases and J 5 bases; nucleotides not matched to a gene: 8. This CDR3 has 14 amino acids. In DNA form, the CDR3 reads TGTGCCAGCAGACCCGGGACAGATAGAGATACGCAGTATTTT. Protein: CASRPGTDRDTQYF.

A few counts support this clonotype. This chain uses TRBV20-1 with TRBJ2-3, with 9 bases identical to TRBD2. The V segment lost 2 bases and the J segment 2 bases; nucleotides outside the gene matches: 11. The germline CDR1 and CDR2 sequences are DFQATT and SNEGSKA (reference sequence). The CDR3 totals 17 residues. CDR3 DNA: TGCAGTGCTAGAACCCGCCGGCTAGCGGGGCTCACAGATACGCAGTATTTT. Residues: CSARTRRLAGLTDTQYF.